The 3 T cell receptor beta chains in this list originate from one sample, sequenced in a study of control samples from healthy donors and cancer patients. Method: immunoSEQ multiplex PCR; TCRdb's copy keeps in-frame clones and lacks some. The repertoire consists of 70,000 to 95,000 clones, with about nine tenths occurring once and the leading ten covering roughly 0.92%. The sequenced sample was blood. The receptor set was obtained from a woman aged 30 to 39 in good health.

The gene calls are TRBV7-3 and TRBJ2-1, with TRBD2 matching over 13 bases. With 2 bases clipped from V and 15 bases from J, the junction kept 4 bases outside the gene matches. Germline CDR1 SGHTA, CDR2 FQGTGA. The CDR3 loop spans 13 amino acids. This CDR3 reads CASSLGTSGVRFF. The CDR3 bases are TGTGCCAGCAGCTTAGGGACTAGCGGGGTTCGGTTCTTC.

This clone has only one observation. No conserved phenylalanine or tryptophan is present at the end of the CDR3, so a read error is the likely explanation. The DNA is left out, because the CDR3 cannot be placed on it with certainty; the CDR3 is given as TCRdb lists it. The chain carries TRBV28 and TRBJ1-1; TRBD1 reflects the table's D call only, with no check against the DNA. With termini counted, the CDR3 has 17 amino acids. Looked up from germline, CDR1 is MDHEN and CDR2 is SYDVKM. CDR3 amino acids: CASSVKTGGGWSPVGIV.

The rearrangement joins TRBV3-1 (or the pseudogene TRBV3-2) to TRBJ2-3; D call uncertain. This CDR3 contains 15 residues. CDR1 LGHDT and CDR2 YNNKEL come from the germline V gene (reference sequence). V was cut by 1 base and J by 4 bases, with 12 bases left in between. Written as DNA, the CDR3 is TGTGCCAGCAGCCAAGGAGGAGCGTCCTCAGATACGCAGTATTTT. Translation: CASSQGGASSDTQYF.